This T cell receptor beta chain was sequenced in a study of CD8 T cells in ankylosing spondylitis. This clonotype came up a few times. Its cognate antigen is unknown. Study-wide results and limits: Seemingly distinctive of ankylosing spondylitis blood was a TCR beta motif formed by eight highly homologous variants.

TCRdb analysed the 5' RACE reads with MiXCR anew, one entry per CDR3 protein. The repertoire includes hundreds of thousands of distinct CDR3 sequences, over 9.5% of them detected once, and about 6.8% sits in the top ten. Sequencing was performed on blood, either unsorted or a sorted T cell fraction (not recorded which). The sequence derives from a male donor with ankylosing spondylitis.

In DNA, the CDR3 is TGCAGTGCTAGTCGGGCTAGCGGGTTGATTGGCTACAATGAGCAGTTCTTC. Protein: CSASRASGLIGYNEQFF. The rearrangement joins TRBV20-1 to TRBJ2-1, with TRBD2 identical over 8 bases. V lost 3 bases, J lost 3 bases, and 13 bases stayed unmatched. The CDR3 totals 17 residues. Germline CDR1 and CDR2: DFQATT and SNEGSKA (reference sequence).